This T cell receptor beta chain was identified in a study of T-cell memory formation after mild COVID-19. The CDR3 extends over 15 amino acids. CDR1 is LNHNV and CDR2 is YYDKDF in the germline V gene (reference sequence). Trimming took 3 bases from V and 5 from J; bases not matched to a gene: 8. TCRdb analysed the 5' RACE reads with MiXCR anew, one entry per CDR3 protein. The sample shows 400,000 to 500,000 distinct CDR3 sequences, about a sixth of them seen only once. This clonotype showed up just a few times. The specimen sequenced was PBMCs or a T cell subset sorted from them (not recorded which). The receptor comes from a young man who had mild COVID-19 (a few samples of this study predate the infection). Cell type and time point are not known. The chain recombines TRBV15 with TRBJ2-5, with TRBD2 matching 8 bases. CDR3 coding DNA: TGTGCCACCAGCAGGACGGGGGGGTCTGGGGAGACCCAGTACTTC. Translating gives CATSRTGGSGETQYF.